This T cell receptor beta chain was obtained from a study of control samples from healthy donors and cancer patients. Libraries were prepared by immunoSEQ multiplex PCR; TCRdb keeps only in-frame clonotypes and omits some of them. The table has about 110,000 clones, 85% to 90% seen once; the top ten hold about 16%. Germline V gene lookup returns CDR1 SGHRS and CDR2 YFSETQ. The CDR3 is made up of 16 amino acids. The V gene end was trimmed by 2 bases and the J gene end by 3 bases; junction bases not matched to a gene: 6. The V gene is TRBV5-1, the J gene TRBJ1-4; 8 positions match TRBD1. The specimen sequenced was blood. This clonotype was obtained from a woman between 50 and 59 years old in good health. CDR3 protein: CASSFTPGQANEKLFF. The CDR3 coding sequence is TGCGCCAGCAGCTTCACCCCGGGACAGGCTAATGAAAAACTGTTTTTT.